This T cell receptor beta chain was obtained from a study of blood T cell repertoires in COVID-19. Study overall: The United States, Italy and Spain provided the acute and convalescent COVID-19 samples. From T cells, B-cell-depleted T cells, or PBMCs came the material, which was cDNA or gDNA.

Authors' analysis steps: Reference gene primers were amplified, and this amplification served to estimate nucleated cell counts. Data came from immunoSEQ multiplex PCR; TCRdb stores just in-frame clones and leaves some out. V, J and clone size reflect that table, while D and trimming were determined from the DNA. The table includes about 260,000 clones, less than 90% detected once. This receptor was obtained from a man aged 30 to 39 with active or convalescent COVID-19. The sequenced material came from peripheral blood.

CDR3 coding DNA: TGTGCCAGCAGCTTAGATTTACAGACCTACGAGCAGTACTTC. Translation gives CASSLDLQTYEQYF. V usage is TRBV7-8 and J usage is TRBJ2-7; D gene ambiguous. Between the trimmed V and J ends, which lost 1 base and 2 bases, there was a span of 9 bases. The germline V gene encodes CDR1 SGHVS and CDR2 FQNEAQ. The CDR3 runs to 14 residues.